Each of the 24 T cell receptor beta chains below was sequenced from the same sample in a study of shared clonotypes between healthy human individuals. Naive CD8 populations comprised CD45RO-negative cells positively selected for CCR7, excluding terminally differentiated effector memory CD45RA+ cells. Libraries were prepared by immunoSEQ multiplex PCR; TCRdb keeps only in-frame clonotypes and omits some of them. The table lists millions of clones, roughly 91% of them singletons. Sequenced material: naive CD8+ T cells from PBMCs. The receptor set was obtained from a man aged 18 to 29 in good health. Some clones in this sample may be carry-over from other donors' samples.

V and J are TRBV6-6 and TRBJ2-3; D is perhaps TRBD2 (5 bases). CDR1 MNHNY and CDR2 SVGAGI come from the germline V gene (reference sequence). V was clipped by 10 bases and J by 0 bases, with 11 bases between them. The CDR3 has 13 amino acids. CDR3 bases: TGTGCCATCATGAGCGGTAGCACAGATACGCAGTATTTT. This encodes CAIMSGSTDTQYF.

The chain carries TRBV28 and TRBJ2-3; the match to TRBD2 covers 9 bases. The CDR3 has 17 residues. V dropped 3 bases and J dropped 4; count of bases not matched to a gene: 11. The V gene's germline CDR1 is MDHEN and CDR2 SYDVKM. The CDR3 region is CASSFGRGGRDADTQYF. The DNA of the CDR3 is TGTGCCAGCAGTTTCGGTAGAGGCGGGAGGGACGCAGATACGCAGTATTTT.

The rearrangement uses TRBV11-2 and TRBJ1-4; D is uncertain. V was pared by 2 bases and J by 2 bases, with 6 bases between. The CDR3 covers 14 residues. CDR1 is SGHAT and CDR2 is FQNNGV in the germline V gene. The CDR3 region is CASSLWRTNEKLFF. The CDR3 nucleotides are TGTGCCAGCAGCTTATGGCGGACTAATGAAAAACTGTTTTTT.

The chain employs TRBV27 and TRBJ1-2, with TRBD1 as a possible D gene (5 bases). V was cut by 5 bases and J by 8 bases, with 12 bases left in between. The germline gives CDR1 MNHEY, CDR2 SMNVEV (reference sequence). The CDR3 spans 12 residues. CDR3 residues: CASSRVGEGYTF. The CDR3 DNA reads TGTGCCAGCAGTCGGGTAGGGGAAGGCTACACCTTC.

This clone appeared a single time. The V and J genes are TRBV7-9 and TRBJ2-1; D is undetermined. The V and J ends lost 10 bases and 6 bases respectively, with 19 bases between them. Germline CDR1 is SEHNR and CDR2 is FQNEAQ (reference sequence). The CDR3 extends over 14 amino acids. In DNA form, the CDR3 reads TGTGCCACCGTCTTTATAACCGGGTCCAATGAGCAGTTCTTC. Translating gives CATVFITGSNEQFF.

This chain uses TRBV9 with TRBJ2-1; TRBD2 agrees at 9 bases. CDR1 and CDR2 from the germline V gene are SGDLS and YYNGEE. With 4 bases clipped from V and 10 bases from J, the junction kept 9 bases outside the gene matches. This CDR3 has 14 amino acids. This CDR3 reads CASSPSLAGREQFF. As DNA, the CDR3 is TGTGCCAGCAGCCCCTCTCTAGCGGGAAGGGAGCAGTTCTTC.

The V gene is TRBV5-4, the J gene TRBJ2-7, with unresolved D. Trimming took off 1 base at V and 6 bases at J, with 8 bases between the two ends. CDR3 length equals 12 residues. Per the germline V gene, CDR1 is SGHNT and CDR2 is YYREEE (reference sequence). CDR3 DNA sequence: TGTGCCAGCAGCTTGTACAGCACCGAGCAGTACTTC. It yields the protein CASSLYSTEQYF.

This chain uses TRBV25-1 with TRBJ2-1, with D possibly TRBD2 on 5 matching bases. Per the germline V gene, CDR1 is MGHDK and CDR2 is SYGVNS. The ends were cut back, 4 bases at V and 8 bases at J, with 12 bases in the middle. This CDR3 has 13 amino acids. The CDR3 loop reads CASSGPTRDEQFF. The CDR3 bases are TGTGCCAGCAGTGGTCCCACGAGGGATGAGCAGTTCTTC.

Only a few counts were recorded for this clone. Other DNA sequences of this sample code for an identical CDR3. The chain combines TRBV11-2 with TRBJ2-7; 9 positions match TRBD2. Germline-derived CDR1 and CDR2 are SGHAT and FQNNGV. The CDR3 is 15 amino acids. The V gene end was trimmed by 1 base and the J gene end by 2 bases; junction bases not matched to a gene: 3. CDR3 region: CASSLGAGGPYEQYF. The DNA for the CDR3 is TGTGCCAGCAGCTTAGGGGCGGGAGGGCCCTACGAGCAGTACTTC.

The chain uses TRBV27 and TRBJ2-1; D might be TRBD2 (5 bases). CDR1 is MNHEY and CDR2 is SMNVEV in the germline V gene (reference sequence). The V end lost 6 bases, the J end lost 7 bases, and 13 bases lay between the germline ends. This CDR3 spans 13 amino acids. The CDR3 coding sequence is TGTGCCAGCAGCCCGGTCCGAGGGAATGAGCAGTTCTTC. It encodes CASSPVRGNEQFF.

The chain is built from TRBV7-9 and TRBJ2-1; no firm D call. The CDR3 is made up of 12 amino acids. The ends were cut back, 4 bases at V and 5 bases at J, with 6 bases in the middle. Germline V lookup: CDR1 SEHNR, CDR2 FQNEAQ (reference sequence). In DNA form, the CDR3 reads TGTGCCAGCAGCTCCGTCCACAATGAGCAGTTCTTC. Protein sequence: CASSSVHNEQFF.

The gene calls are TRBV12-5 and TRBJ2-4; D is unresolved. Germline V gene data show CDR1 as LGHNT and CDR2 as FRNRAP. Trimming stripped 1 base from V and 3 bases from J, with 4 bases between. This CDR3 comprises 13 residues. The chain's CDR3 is CASGLGGKNIQYF. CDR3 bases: TGTGCTAGTGGTTTGGGCGGCAAAAACATTCAGTACTTC.

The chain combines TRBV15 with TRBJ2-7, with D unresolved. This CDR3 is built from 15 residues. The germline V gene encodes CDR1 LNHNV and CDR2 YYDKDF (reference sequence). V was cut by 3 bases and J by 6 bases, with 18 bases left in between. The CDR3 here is CATSSPLVDWGEQYF. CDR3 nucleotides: TGTGCCACCAGCAGCCCTCTAGTGGATTGGGGCGAGCAGTACTTC.

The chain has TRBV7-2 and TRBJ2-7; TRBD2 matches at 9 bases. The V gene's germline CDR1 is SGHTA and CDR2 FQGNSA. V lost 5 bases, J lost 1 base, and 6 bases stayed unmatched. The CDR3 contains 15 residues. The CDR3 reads CASSPSSGRSYEQYF. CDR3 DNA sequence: TGTGCCAGCAGCCCGAGTAGCGGGAGATCCTACGAGCAGTACTTC.

CDR3 sequence (DNA): TGTGCCAGCAGTTACTCGAAGGCGGGATCCTACAATGAGCAGTTCTTC. Translation: CASSYSKAGSYNEQFF. The rearrangement uses TRBV6-5 and TRBJ2-1, with a weak D call TRBD2 (6 bases). CDR3 size: 16 residues. Per germline, CDR1 MNHEY and CDR2 SVGAGI. Trimming removed 0 bases from V and 1 base from J, with 10 bases in between.

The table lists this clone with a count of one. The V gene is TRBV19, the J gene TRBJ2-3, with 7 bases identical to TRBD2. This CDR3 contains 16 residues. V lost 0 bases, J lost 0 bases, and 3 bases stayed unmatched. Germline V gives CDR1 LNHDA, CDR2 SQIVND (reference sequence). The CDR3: CASSIDLAASTDTQYF. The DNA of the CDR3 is TGTGCCAGTAGTATAGACCTAGCGGCTAGCACAGATACGCAGTATTTT.

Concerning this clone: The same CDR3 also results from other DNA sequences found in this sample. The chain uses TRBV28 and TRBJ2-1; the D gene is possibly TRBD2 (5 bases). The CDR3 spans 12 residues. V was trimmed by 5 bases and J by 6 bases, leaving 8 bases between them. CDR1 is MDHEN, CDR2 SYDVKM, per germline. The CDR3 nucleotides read TGTGCCAGCAGTCTAGCCTTCAATGAGCAGTTCTTC. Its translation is CASSLAFNEQFF.

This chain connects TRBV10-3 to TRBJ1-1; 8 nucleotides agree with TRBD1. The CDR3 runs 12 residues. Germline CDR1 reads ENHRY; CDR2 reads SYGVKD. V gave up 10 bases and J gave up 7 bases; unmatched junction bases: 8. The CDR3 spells CATVDRGVEAFF. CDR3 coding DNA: TGTGCCACCGTTGACAGGGGAGTTGAAGCTTTCTTT.

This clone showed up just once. The DNA of the CDR3 is TGTGCCAGCAGGCCCGACAGGGAGTTTACGGGTATGGCCAATCAGCCCCAGCATTTT. This sequence encodes CASRPDREFTGMANQPQHF. V and J are TRBV2 and TRBJ1-5; 7 bases map to TRBD1. V was pared by 6 bases and J by 3 bases, with 20 bases of the junction left unmatched. Germline V lookup: CDR1 SNHLY, CDR2 FYNNEI. The CDR3 extends over 19 amino acids.

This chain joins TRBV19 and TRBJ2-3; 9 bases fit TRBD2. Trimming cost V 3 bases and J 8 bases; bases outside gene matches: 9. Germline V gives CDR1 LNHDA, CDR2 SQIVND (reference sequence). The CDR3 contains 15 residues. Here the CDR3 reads CASSMTSGLLGTQYF. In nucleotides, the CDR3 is TGTGCCAGTAGTATGACTAGCGGTCTGCTGGGTACGCAGTATTTT.

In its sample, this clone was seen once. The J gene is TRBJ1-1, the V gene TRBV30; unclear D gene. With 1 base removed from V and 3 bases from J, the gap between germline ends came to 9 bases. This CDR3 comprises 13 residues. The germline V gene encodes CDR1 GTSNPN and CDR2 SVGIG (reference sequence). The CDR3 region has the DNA TGTGCCTGGAGTGCACGTATGGACACTGAAGCTTTCTTT. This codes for CAWSARMDTEAFF.

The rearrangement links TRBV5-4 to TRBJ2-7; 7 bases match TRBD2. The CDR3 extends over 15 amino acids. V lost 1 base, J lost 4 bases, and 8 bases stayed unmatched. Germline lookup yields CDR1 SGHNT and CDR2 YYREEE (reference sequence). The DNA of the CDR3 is TGTGCCAGCAGCTTGTCCGGCGGGAGTTCATACGAGCAGTACTTC. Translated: CASSLSGGSSYEQYF.

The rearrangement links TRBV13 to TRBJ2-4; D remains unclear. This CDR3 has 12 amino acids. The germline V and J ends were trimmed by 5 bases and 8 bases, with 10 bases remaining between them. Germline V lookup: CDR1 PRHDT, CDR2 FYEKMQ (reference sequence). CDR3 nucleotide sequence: TGTGCCAGCAGCCTCCTTCAAGACATTCAGTACTTC. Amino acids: CASSLLQDIQYF.

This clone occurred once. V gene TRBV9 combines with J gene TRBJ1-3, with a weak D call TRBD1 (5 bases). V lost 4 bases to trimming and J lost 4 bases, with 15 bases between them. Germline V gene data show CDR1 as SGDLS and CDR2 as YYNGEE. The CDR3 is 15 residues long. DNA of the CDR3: TGTGCCAGCAGCCAGGGCCTACCGCGGGGAAACACCATATATTTT. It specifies CASSQGLPRGNTIYF. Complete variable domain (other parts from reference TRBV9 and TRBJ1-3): DSGVTQTPKHLITATGQRVTLRCSPRSGDLSVYWYQQSLDQGLQFLIQYYNGEERAKGNILERFSAQQFPDLHSELNLSSLELGDSALYFCASSQGLPRGNTIYFGEGSWLTVV.